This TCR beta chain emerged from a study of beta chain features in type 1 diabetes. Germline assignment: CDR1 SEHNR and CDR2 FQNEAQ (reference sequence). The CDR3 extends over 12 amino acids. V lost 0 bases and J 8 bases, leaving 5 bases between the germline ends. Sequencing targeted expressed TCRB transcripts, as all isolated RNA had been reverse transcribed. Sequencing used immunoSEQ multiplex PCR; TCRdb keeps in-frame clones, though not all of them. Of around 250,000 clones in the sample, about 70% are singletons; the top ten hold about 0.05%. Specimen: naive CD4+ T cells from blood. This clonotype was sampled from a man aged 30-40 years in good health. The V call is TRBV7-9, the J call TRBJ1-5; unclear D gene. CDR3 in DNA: TGTGCCAGCAGCTTAGCCGGGGAGCCCCAGCATTTT. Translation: CASSLAGEPQHF.